The rows below give T cell receptor beta chains drawn from one sample of a study of tumor and adjacent non-tumor tissue in lung cancer. One entry per CDR3 protein, called by TCRdb with MiXCR from the multiplex PCR reads. The data show approximately 66,000 distinct CDR3 sequences, around two thirds seen once. Sequencing was done on a sample of distant non-tumor lung tissue. Receptors were obtained from a man between 65 and 85 years old with non-small cell lung cancer. Both conserved end residues are part of each CDR3. The D gene is left open where the match is weak. Size is stated for part of the rows, as once, few or many counts, or as a class when the clone is expanded.

J gene | D gene | V gene | clone size | CDR3 DNA | CDR3 protein
TRBJ1-4 | . | TRBV5-6 | many | TGTGCCAGCAGCTTGCGGGCAGGCGGGGAAAAACTGTTTTTT | CASSLRAGGEKLFF
TRBJ2-1 | . | TRBV5-1 | many | TGCGCCAGCAGCCATCGGACTACCAATAGTGGGAATGAGCAGTTCTTC | CASSHRTTNSGNEQFF
TRBJ2-3 | TRBD1 | TRBV4-1 | many | TGCGCCAGCAGCCGCTCCCCGGGACAGGGAGGGGGCACAGATACGCAGTATTTT | CASSRSPGQGGGTDTQYF
TRBJ2-5 | . | TRBV13 | few | TGTGCCAGCGGCCAAAAATCGACCCTAGGGAGAGAGACCCAGTACTTC | CASGQKSTLGRETQYF
TRBJ1-1 | . | TRBV6-6 | . | TGTGCCAGCAGGTGGGGAGACAGGAACACTGAAGCTTTCTTT | CASRWGDRNTEAFF
TRBJ2-7 | . | TRBV29-1 | many | TGCAGCGCCGGGGTCCAGAGCGAGCAGTACTTC | CSAGVQSEQYF
TRBJ2-2 | . | TRBV6-1 | . | TGTGCCAGCGGTGAACAGCCAGGGCCCACCGGGGAGCTGTTTTTT | CASGEQPGPTGELFF
TRBJ1-2 | . | TRBV2 | once | TGTGCCAGTTACATGGTTGGCCACACCTTC | CASYMVGHTF
TRBJ1-1 | . | TRBV7-9 | . | TGTGCCAGCAGCTTAGTGGGCGAGAATACTGAAGCTTTCTTT | CASSLVGENTEAFF
TRBJ1-1 | . | TRBV11-2 | . | TGTGCCAGCAGCTTATGTGGGGTCGACACTGAAGCTTTCTTT | CASSLCGVDTEAFF
TRBJ1-1 | . | TRBV5-1 | . | TGCGCCAGCAGCGGGAGGGGACCTTCCGAAGTTTTCTTT | CASSGRGPSEVFF
TRBJ1-1 | . | TRBV11-2 | . | TGTGCCCGCAGCTTTGGAGTGAACACTGAAGCTTTCTTT | CARSFGVNTEAFF
TRBJ2-7 | . | TRBV6-1 | many | TGTGCCACCTGGAGCTCCTACGAGCAGTACTTC | CATWSSYEQYF
TRBJ2-2 | . | TRBV4-1 | many | TGCGCCAGCAGCCAAGTACAGGGTGTCACCGGGGAGCTGTTTTTT | CASSQVQGVTGELFF
TRBJ1-6 | TRBD1 | TRBV6-1 | . | TGTGCCAGCAGGGCCGGGACAGTTTATAATTCGCCCCTCCACTTT | CASRAGTVYNSPLHF
TRBJ2-6 | TRBD2 | TRBV11-2 | . | TGTGCCAGCAGCTCCCGGGGGGATAGCTCTGGGGTCAACGTCCTGACCTTC | CASSSRGDSSGVNVLTF
TRBJ1-5 | . | TRBV11-1 | . | TGTGCCAGCAGCGTCGTACAGGATAGCACAGATACGCAGCATTTT | CASSVVQDSTDTQHF
TRBJ2-2 | . | TRBV5-4 | . | TGTGCCAGCCGCCACGGGGGCGGGAGACCCACCGGGGAGCTGTTTTTT | CASRHGGGRPTGELFF
TRBJ2-6 | . | TRBV6-5 | few | TGTGCCAGCGGTTCTTGGCCGACAGGCGACTCTGGGGCCAACGTCCTGACTTTC | CASGSWPTGDSGANVLTF
TRBJ2-7 | . | TRBV6-1 | many | TGTGCCAGCAGTGAAGGACAGCTTACGCAGCAGTACTTC | CASSEGQLTQQYF
TRBJ2-6 | . | TRBV6-1 | . | TGTGCTAGCAGTGTCGAGGACAGCTCTGGGACCAACGTCCTGCCTTTC | CASSVEDSSGTNVLPF
TRBJ2-3 | TRBD1 | TRBV5-1 | many | TGCGCCAGCAGCTTAGATTCAACAGGGGCGGATACGCAGTATTTT | CASSLDSTGADTQYF
TRBJ1-5 | . | TRBV5-5 | many | TGTGCCAGCAGCCAGGCGGAGGGCAATCAGCCCCAGCATTTT | CASSQAEGNQPQHF
TRBJ2-2 | TRBD2 | TRBV6-8 | many | TGTGCCAGCGACAATACTCCGGGACTAGCGGGGGGGGAGAACACCGGGGAGCTGTTTTTT | CASDNTPGLAGGENTGELFF
TRBJ1-2 | . | TRBV30 | few | TGTGCCTGGAGGGCTGGACAGCCTCTAACCTTC | CAWRAGQPLTF
TRBJ1-6 | . | TRBV6-5 | . | TGTGCCACTTCCTTGATAGTGGAAAATTCACCCCTCCACTTT | CATSLIVENSPLHF
TRBJ2-3 | . | TRBV9 | . | TGTGCCAGCAGCCCAACCAGGCGCGCACCCACAGATACGCAGTATTTT | CASSPTRRAPTDTQYF
TRBJ2-5 | . | TRBV2 | . | TGTGCCAGCACCGACCGGGACGACCAAGAGACAAAGTACTTC | CASTDRDDQETKYF
TRBJ1-2 | TRBD1 | TRBV5-1 | many | TGCGCCAGCAGCTACAACAGGGGTGGCTACACCTTC | CASSYNRGGYTF
TRBJ1-2 | . | TRBV6-2/TRBV6-3 | many | TGTGCCAGCAGTTACATGGGGTACGGCTACACCTTC | CASSYMGYGYTF
TRBJ1-4 | . | TRBV20-1 | . | TGCAGTGCTAGACCGATGGGGTTTAATGAAAAACTGCTTTTT | CSARPMGFNEKLLF
TRBJ2-1 | . | TRBV4-1 | . | TGCACCAGCAGCCAAGAAGTGACGGTCTCCTACAATGAGCAATTCTTC | CTSSQEVTVSYNEQFF
TRBJ2-7 | TRBD1 | TRBV29-1 | . | TGCAGCGCAAGGGTGGGACAGGGCTACCACATGCAGTACTTC | CSARVGQGYHMQYF
TRBJ1-6 | . | TRBV5-4 | many | TGTGCCAGCAGCTTGGGACAGTATAATTCACCCCTCCACTTT | CASSLGQYNSPLHF
TRBJ2-4 | TRBD1 | TRBV20-1 | . | TGCAGTGCTAGAAGACCGGGACAGGGGCGGAACATTCAGTACTTC | CSARRPGQGRNIQYF
TRBJ2-1 | . | TRBV5-5 | . | TGTGCCAGCAGCTTGGGGCAAAGAGTTAAGAATGAGCGGTTCTTC | CASSLGQRVKNERFF
TRBJ2-2 | TRBD2 | TRBV10-2 | few | TGCGTCAGCAGTGACGAGGGTCGTGCTAGCGGCATCACCGGGGAGCTGTTTTTT | CVSSDEGRASGITGELFF
TRBJ1-1 | . | TRBV12-3/TRBV12-4 | many | TGTGCCAGCAGTTTGAGCAGAAGGGGCACTGAAGCTTTCTTT | CASSLSRRGTEAFF
TRBJ1-2 | . | TRBV7-8 | . | TGTGCCAGCAACTTAGAAAGGCAGGTCTATGACTACACCTTC | CASNLERQVYDYTF
TRBJ2-2 | . | TRBV28 | many | TGTGCCAGCACCTCAGGGGGGTTGTACACCGGGGAGCTGTTTTTT | CASTSGGLYTGELFF
TRBJ2-3 | . | TRBV29-1 | . | TGCGGCGTCGCTTCTAGCTCAGAAACGCAGTATTTT | CGVASSSETQYF
TRBJ2-3 | . | TRBV24-1 | few | TGTGCCACCGGTGACACCACAGATACGCAGTATTTT | CATGDTTDTQYF
TRBJ2-5 | TRBD2 | TRBV20-1 | . | TGCAGTGCTAGACTTGTCATTAGCGGGGGAAGCGCTGAGACCCAGCACTTC | CSARLVISGGSAETQHF